This T cell receptor beta chain originates from a study of cytomegalovirus exposure and HLA in healthy donors. Study observations and caveats: A later examination showed that TCR association rates differed by HLA locus, with DRB1 most and HLA-C fewest.

With 60 Vbeta and 13 Jbeta primers, the PCR was carried out. The table came from immunoSEQ multiplex PCR; TCRdb's copy has only in-frame clones and leaves some out. Of roughly 200,000 clones detected, 77% appear once; the ten largest clones hold 3.5% to 4.5%. The V gene end was trimmed by 10 bases and the J gene end by 3 bases; junction bases not matched to a gene: 4. Germline assignment: CDR1 LNHNV and CDR2 YYDKDF (reference sequence). This CDR3 contains 13 residues. Note on this clone: Its target is not known.

This TCR came from a woman between 55 and 75 years old in good health and CMV-seropositive. The rearrangement uses TRBV15 and TRBJ2-5; 11 positions match TRBD2. Material for sequencing was PBMCs. CDR3: CAIDSGREETQYF. CDR3 bases: TGTGCCATCGATAGCGGGAGGGAAGAGACCCAGTACTTC.